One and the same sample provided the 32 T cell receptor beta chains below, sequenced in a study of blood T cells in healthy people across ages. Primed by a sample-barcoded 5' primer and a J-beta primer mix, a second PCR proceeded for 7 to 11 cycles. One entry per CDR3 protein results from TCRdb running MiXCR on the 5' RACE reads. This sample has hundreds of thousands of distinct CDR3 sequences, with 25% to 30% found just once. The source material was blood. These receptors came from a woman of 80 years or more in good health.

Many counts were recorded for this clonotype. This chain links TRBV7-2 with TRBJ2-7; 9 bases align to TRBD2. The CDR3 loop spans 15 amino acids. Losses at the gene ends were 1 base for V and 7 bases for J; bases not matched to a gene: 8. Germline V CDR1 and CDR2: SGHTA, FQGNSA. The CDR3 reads CASSLGAGGYNEQYF. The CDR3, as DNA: TGTGCCAGCAGCTTAGGAGCGGGGGGCTACAATGAGCAGTACTTC.

The CDR3 region is CASSLARLAASTDTQYF. The CDR3 DNA sequence: TGTGCCAGCAGCTTAGCTCGACTAGCGGCTAGCACAGATACGCAGTATTTT. The chain is built from TRBV7-9 and TRBJ2-3, with 9 nucleotides matching TRBD2. This CDR3 has 17 amino acids. CDR1 is SEHNR and CDR2 is FQNEAQ in the germline V gene (reference sequence). Trimming removed 0 bases from V and 0 bases from J; junction bases left unmatched: 4.

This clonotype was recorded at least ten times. The chain's CDR3 is CASSYLSFYEQYF. The CDR3 region has the DNA TGTGCCAGCAGTTACCTATCATTTTACGAGCAGTACTTC. The V and J genes are TRBV6-2 or TRBV6-3 and TRBJ2-7; no definite D call. The CDR3 spans 13 residues. Germline V gene data show CDR1 as MNHEY and CDR2 as SVGEGT. V was cut by 2 bases and J by 4 bases, with 9 bases left in between.

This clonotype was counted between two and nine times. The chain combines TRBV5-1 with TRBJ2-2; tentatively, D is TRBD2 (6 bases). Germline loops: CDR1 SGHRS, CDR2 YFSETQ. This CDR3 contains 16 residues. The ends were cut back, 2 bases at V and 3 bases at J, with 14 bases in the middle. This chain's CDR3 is CASSFSGRRDTGELFF. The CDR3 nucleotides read TGCGCCAGCAGCTTCTCGGGGAGGAGGGACACCGGGGAGCTGTTTTTT.

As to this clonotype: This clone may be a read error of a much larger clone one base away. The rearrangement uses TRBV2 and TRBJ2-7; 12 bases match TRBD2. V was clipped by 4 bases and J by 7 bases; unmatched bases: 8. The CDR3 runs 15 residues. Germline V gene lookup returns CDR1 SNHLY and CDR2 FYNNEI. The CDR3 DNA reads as TGTGCCAGCAGTGTGGCTAGCGGGGGGGCCGGTGAGCAGTACTTC. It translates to CASSVASGGAGEQYF.

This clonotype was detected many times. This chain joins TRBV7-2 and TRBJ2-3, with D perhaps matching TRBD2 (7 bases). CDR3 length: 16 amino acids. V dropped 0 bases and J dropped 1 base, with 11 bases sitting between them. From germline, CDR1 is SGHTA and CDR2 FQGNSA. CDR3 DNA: TGTGCCAGCAGCTTAGCCCCGGGGGGCCGCACAGATACGCAGTATTTT. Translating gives CASSLAPGGRTDTQYF.

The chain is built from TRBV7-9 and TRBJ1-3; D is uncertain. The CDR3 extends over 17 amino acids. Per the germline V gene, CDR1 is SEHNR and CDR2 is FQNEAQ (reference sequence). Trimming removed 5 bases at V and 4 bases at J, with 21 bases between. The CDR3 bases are TGTGCCAGCAGCCCAGCGGAGCTACGGTTGACGGGAAACACCATATATTTT. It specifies CASSPAELRLTGNTIYF.

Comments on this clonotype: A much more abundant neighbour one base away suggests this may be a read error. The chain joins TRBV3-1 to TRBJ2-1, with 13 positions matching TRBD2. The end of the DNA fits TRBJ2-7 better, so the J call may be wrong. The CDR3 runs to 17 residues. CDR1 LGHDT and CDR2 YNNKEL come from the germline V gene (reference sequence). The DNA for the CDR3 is TGTGCCAGCAGCCAAGATCCGGGACTAGCGGGGCGCAATGAGCAGTACTTC. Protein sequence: CASSQDPGLAGRNEQYF.

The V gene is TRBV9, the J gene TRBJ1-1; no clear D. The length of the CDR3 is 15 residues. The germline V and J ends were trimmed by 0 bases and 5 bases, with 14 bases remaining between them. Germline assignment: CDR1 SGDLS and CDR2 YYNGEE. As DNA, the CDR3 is TGTGCCAGCAGCGTAGTCAACCTGGGAGGGACTGAAGCTTTCTTT. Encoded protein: CASSVVNLGGTEAFF.

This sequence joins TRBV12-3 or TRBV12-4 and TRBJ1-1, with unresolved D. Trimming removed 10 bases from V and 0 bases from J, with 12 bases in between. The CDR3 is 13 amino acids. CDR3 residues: CATVGQMNTEAFF. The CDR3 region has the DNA TGTGCCACCGTAGGGCAAATGAACACTGAAGCTTTCTTT.

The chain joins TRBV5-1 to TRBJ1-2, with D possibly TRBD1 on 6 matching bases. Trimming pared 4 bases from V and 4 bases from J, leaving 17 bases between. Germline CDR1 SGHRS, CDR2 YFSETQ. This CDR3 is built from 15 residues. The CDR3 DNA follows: TGCGCCAGCAGCGCCGGGACAACCGTACCCTATGGCTACACCTTC. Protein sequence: CASSAGTTVPYGYTF.

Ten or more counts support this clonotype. The CDR3 coding sequence is TGCAGTGCTAGAGCGCAGCGGGGGGGACCTTCGTATGAGCAGTTCTTC. This gives the protein CSARAQRGGPSYEQFF. The chain combines TRBV20-1 with TRBJ2-1, with 10 bases that match TRBD2. Germline V gene sequence: CDR1 DFQATT, CDR2 SNEGSKA (reference sequence). The V and J ends lost 1 base and 8 bases, in that order; junction bases with no gene match: 11. CDR3 length: 16 amino acids.

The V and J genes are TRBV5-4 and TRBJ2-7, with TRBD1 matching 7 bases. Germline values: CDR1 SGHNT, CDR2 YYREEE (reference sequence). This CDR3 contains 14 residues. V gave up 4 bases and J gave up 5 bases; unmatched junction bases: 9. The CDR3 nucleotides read TGTGCCAGCAGCGTGCCGGGACAGAAGAACGAGCAGTACTTC. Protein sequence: CASSVPGQKNEQYF. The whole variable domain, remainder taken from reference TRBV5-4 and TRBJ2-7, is ETGVTQSPTHLIKTRGQQVTLRCSSQSGHNTVSWYQQALGQGPQFIFQYYREEENGRGNFPPRFSGLQFPNYSSELNVNALELDDSALYLCASSVPGQKNEQYFGPGTRLTVT.

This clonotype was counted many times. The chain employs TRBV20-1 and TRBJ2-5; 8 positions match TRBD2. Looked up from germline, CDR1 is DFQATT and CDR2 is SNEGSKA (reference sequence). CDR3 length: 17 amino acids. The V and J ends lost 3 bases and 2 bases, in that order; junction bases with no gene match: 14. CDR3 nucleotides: TGCAGTGCTAGCCCCCGGGGGGGGGGCGGCTTTCAAGAGACCCAGTACTTC. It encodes CSASPRGGGGFQETQYF.

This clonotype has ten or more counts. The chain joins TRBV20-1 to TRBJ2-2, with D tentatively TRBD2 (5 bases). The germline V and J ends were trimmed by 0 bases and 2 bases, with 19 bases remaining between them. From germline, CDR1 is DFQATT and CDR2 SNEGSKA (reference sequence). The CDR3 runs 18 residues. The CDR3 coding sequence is TGCAGTGCTAGAGATCCCCTCCGGTGGGGAGTTAACACCGGGGAGCTGTTTTTT. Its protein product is CSARDPLRWGVNTGELFF.

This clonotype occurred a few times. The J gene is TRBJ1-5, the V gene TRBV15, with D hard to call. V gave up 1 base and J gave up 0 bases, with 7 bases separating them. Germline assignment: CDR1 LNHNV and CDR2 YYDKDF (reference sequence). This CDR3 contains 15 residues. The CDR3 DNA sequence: TGTGCCACCAGCAGAGGGAGGACTAGCAATCAGCCCCAGCATTTT. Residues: CATSRGRTSNQPQHF.

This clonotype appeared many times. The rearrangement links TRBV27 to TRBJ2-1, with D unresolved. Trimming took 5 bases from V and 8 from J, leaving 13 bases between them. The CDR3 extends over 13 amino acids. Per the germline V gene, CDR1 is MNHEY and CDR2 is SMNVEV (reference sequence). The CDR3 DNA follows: TGTGCCAGCAGTCATTACCCACGGGATGAGCAGTTCTTC. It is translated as CASSHYPRDEQFF.

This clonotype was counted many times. DNA for the CDR3: TGCGCCAGCAGCTCGGGTGCTGGGACTTACGAGCAGTACTTC. As protein: CASSSGAGTYEQYF. This chain joins TRBV5-1 and TRBJ2-7; tentative D call: TRBD2 (6 bases). Between the trimmed V and J ends, which lost 3 bases and 4 bases, there was a span of 14 bases. Looked up from germline, CDR1 is SGHRS and CDR2 is YFSETQ. The CDR3 contains 14 residues.

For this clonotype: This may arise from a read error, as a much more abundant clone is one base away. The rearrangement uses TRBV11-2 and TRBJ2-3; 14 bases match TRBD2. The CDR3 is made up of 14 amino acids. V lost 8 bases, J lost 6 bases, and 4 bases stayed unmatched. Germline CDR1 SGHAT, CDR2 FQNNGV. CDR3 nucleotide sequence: TGTGCCAGCGGCCGGACTAGCGGGGGGGATACGCAGTATTTT. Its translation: CASGRTSGGDTQYF. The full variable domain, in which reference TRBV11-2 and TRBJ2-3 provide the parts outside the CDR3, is EAGVAQSPRYKIIEKRQSVAFWCNPISGHATLYWYQQILGQGPKLLIQFQNNGVVDDSQLPKDRFSAERLKGVDSTLKIQPAKLEDSAVYLCASGRTSGGDTQYFGPGTRLTVL.

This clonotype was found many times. CDR3 sequence reads: CASTDQDFSNQPQHF. Written as DNA, the CDR3 is TGTGCCAGCACCGACCAAGACTTTAGCAATCAGCCCCAGCATTTT. The V call is TRBV12-3 or TRBV12-4, the J call TRBJ1-5, with no clear D. V was cut by 7 bases and J by 0 bases, with 13 bases left in between. The length of the CDR3 is 15 residues.

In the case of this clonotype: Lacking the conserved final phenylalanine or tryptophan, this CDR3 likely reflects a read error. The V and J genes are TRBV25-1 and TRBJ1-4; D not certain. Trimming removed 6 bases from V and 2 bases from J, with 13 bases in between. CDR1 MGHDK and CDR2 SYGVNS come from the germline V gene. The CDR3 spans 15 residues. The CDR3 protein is CASRRPGTTNEKLFL. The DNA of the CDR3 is TGTGCCAGCAGACGGCCGGGTACGACTAATGAAAAACTGTTTTTG.

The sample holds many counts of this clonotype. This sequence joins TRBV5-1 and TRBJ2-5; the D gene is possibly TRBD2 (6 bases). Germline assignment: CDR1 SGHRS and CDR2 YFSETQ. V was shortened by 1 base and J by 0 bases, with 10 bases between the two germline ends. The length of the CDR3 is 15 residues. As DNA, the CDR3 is TGCGCCAGCAGCTTGACTAGCTTGTACCAAGAGACCCAGTACTTC. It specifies CASSLTSLYQETQYF.

The CDR3: CASSLPGYSGANVLTF. In nucleotides, the CDR3 is TGTGCCAGCAGTTTGCCAGGGTATTCTGGGGCCAACGTCCTGACTTTC. This sequence joins TRBV28 and TRBJ2-6; perhaps TRBD1 as D (5 bases). V was shortened by 3 bases and J by 1 base, with 10 bases between the two germline ends. The V gene's germline CDR1 is MDHEN and CDR2 SYDVKM. The CDR3 consists of 16 residues. Complete variable domain (other parts from reference TRBV28 and TRBJ2-6): DVKVTQSSRYLVKRTGEKVFLECVQDMDHENMFWYRQDPGLGLRLIYFSYDVKMKEKGDIPEGYSVSREKKERFSLILESASTNQTSMYLCASSLPGYSGANVLTFGAGSRLTVL.

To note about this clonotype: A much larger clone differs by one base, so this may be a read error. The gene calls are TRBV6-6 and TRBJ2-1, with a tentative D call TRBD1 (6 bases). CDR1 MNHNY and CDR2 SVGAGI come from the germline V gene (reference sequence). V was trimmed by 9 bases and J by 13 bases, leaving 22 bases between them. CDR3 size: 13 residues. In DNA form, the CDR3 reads TGTGCCAGTAGGAACAGGGTGAGAGAGACCCAGTTCTTC. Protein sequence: CASRNRVRETQFF.

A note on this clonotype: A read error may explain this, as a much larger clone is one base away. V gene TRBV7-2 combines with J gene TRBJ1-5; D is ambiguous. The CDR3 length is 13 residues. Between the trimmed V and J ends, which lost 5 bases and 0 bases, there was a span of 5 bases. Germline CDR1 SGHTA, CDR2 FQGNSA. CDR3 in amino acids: CASSIGSNQPQHF. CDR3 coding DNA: TGTGCCAGCAGCATTGGTAGCAATCAGCCCCAGCATTTT. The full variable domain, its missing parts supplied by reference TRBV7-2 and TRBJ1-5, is GAGVSQSPSNKVTEKGKDVELRCDPISGHTALYWYRQSLGQGLEFLIYFQGNSAPDKSGLPSDRFSAERTGGSVSTLTIQRTQQEDSAVYLCASSIGSNQPQHFGDGTRLSIL.

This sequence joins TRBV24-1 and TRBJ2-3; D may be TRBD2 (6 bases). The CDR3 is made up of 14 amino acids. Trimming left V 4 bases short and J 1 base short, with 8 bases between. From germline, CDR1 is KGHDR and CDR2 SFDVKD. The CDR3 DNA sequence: TGTGCCACCAGTGAGGGGGGAGGCACAGATACGCAGTATTTT. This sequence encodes CATSEGGGTDTQYF.

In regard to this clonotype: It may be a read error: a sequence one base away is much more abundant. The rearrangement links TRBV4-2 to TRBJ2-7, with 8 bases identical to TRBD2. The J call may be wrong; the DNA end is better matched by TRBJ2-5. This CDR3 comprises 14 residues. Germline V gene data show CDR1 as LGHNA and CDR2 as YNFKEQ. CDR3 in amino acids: CVSSQGTSFETQYF. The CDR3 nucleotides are TGTGTCAGCAGCCAGGGGACTAGTTTTGAGACCCAGTACTTC.

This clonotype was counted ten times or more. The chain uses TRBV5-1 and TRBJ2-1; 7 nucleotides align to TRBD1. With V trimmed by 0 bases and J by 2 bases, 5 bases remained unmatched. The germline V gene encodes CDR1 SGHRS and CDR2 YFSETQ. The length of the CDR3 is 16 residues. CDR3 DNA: TGCGCCAGCAGCTTGGATGGTCAGGGGGCCTACAATGAGCAGTTCTTC. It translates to CASSLDGQGAYNEQFF. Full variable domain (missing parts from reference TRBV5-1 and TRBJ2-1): KAGVTQTPRYLIKTRGQQVTLSCSPISGHRSVSWYQQTPGQGLQFLFEYFSETQRNKGNFPGRFSGRQFSNSRSEMNVSTLELGDSALYLCASSLDGQGAYNEQFFGPGTRLTVL.

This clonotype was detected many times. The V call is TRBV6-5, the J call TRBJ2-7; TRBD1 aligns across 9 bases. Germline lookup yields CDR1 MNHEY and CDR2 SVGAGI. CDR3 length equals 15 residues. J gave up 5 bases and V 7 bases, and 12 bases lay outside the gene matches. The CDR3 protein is CASTGRQGVSNEQYF. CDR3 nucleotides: TGTGCCAGCACGGGGCGACAGGGGGTTAGCAACGAGCAGTACTTC.

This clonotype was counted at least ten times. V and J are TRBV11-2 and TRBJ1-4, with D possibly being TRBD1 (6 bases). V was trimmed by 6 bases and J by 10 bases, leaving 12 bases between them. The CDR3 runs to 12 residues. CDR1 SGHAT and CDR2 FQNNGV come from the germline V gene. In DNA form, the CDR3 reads TGTGCCAGCAGTCCCGGAGGGGGAAAACTGTTTTTT. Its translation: CASSPGGGKLFF.

The CDR3 DNA reads TGCGCCAGCCAAGGGTCTAATTACTTAACGCAGTATTTT. It codes for CASQGSNYLTQYF. The V and J genes are TRBV5-1 and TRBJ2-3; unclear D gene. This CDR3 is 13 amino acids long. Between the trimmed V and J ends, which lost 7 bases and 9 bases, there was a span of 18 bases. In germline, CDR1 is SGHRS, CDR2 YFSETQ.

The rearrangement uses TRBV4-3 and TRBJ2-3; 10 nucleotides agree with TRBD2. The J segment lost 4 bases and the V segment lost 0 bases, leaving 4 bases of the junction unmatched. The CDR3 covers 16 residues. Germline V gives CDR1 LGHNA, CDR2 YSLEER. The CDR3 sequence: CASSQDRGTSADTQYF. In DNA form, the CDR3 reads TGCGCCAGCAGCCAAGACAGGGGGACTAGCGCAGATACGCAGTATTTT.